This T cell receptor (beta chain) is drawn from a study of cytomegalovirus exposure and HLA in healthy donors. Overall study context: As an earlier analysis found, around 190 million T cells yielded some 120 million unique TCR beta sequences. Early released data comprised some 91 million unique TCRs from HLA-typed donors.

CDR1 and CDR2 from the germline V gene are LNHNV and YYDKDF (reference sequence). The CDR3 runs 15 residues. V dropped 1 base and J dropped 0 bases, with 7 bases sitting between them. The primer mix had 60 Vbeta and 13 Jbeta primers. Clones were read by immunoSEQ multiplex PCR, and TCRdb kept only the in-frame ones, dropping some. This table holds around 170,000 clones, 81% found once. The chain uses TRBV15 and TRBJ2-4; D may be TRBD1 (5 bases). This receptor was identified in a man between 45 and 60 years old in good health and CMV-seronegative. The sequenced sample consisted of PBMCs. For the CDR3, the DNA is TGTGCCACCAGCAGAGGTCAGGGAGCCAAAAACATTCAGTACTTC. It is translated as CATSRGQGAKNIQYF.